This entry is about one T cell receptor (beta chain). V was cut by 5 bases and J by 6 bases, with 16 bases left in between. Germline lookup yields CDR1 LNHDA and CDR2 SQIVND (reference sequence). The CDR3 is 14 amino acids. This sample is part of a study of blood T cell repertoires in COVID-19. Followed longitudinally, the Seattle patients had been enrolled during active infection. Measured with immunoSEQ multiplex PCR; TCRdb has only the in-frame clones, and not every one. The table records about 76,000 clones, about 88% of them present only once. Specimen: peripheral blood. The clonotype originates from a man in his 60s with COVID-19, enrolled during active disease. The V gene is TRBV19, the J gene TRBJ1-1; a weak D match, TRBD1 (6 bases). CDR3 sequence reads: CASSVQRDNSEAFF. The CDR3 bases are TGTGCCAGTAGTGTTCAGCGGGACAATTCTGAAGCTTTCTTT.